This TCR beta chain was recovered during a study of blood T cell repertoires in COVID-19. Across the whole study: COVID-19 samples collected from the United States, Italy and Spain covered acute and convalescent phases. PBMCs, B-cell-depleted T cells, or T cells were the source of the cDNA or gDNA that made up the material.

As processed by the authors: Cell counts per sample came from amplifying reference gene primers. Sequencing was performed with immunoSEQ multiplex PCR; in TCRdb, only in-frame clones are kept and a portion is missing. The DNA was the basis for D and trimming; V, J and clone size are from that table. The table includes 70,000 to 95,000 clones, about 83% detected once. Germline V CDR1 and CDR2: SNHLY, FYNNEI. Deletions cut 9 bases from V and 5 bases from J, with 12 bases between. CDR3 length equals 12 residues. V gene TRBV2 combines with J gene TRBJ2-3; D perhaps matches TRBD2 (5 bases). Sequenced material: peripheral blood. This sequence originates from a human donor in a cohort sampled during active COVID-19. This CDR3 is CASGDRGDTQYF. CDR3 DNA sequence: TGTGCCAGTGGAGACCGGGGAGATACGCAGTATTTT. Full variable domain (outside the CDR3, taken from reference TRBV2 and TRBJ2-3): EPEVTQTPSHQVTQMGQEVILRCVPISNHLYFYWYRQILGQKVEFLVSFYNNEISEKSEIFDDQFSVERPDGSNFTLKIRSTKLEDSAMYFCASGDRGDTQYFGPGTRLTVL.